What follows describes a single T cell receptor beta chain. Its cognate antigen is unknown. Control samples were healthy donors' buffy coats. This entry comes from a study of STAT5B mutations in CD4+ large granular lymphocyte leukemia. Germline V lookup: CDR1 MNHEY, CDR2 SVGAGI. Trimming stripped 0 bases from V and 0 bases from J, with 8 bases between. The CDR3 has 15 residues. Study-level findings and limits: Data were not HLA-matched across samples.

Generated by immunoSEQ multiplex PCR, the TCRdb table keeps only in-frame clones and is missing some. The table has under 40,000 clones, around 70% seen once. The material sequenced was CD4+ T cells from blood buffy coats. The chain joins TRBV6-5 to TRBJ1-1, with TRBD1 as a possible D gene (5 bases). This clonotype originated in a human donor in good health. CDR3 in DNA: TGTGCCAGCAGTTACTCGGGACGGATGAACACTGAAGCTTTCTTT. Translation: CASSYSGRMNTEAFF.